The 5 T cell receptor beta chains in this list originate from one sample, sequenced in a study of tumor-infiltrating lymphocytes in primary liver carcinoma. A constant-region primer primed TCR beta cDNA synthesis from roughly 510 ng of total RNA. Libraries covering TCR beta were generated through three nested multiplex PCR rounds (using a slightly modified ARM-PCR). A C-beta reverse primer and TRBV1-TRBV30 forward primers served in each of the first two PCR rounds, at approximately 10 cycles apiece. Using its own MiXCR run on the multiplex PCR reads, TCRdb lists one record per CDR3 protein. This sample has about 64,000 distinct CDR3 sequences, with about two thirds found just once. Co-extraction yielded RNA and DNA from around 20-30 mg of unsorted bulk tissue. Sequences were obtained from liver tumor tissue from sampling region 4. Subset described: tumor region T4, right-lateral pole. The receptors come from a man aged 35-49 years with primary liver carcinoma and hepatitis B virus infection.

The chain uses TRBV30 and TRBJ2-7; 8 bases agree with TRBD2. Trimming at V came to 6 bases and at J to 4 bases, leaving 11 bases not matched to a gene. The CDR3 covers 14 residues. CDR1 is GTSNPN and CDR2 is SVGIG in the germline V gene (reference sequence). The CDR3 loop reads CACRWSGSVYEQYF. The CDR3 bases are TGTGCCTGTAGGTGGAGCGGGAGCGTGTACGAGCAGTACTTC.

The V gene is TRBV6-2 or TRBV6-3, the J gene TRBJ2-7; TRBD1 matches 7 bases. The CDR3 totals 15 residues. CDR1 is MNHEY and CDR2 is SVGEGT in the germline V gene. The CDR3 sequence is CDNSYHLDRAYEQYF. CDR3 nucleotides: TGTGATAACAGTTACCATCTAGACAGGGCATACGAGCAGTACTTC.

This chain joins TRBV6-1 and TRBJ2-1; no clear D. In germline, CDR1 is MNHNS, CDR2 SASEGT. V lost 7 bases to trimming and J lost 9 bases, with 19 bases between them. The CDR3 totals 14 residues. CDR3 in DNA: TGTGCCAGCATCCCTCAGCCGGCGTTCGGTGAGCAGTTCTTC. It is translated as CASIPQPAFGEQFF.

This clonotype turned up a few times. The chain uses TRBV11-2 and TRBJ1-2; 7 positions match TRBD1. V dropped 1 base and J dropped 8; count of bases not matched to a gene: 7. This CDR3 has 14 amino acids. Per germline, CDR1 SGHAT and CDR2 FQNNGV. Here the CDR3 DNA reads TGTGCCAGCAGCTTAGGTGGGACAGCCCTAGGCTACACCTTC. Translation gives CASSLGGTALGYTF.

V is TRBV4-3 and J is TRBJ2-7; TRBD2 is a possible D gene (5 bases). The V end was cut by 3 bases, the J end by 4 bases, with 16 bases between. The CDR3 runs to 15 residues. The V gene's germline CDR1 is LGHNA and CDR2 YSLEER. CDR3 in DNA: TGCGCCAGCAGCCAGGAATCTGGCGGAGGATACGAGCAGTACTTC. Translated, it gives CASSQESGGGYEQYF.